The entry that follows covers one T cell receptor (beta chain) sequence. Its matching antigen is unknown. Germline CDR1 is MNHEY and CDR2 is SMNVEV (reference sequence). Trimming took 5 bases from V and 4 from J; bases not matched to a gene: 6. CDR3 size: 15 residues. The sample is drawn from a study of blood T cells in healthy people across ages. Study-level points and caveats: Investigators viewed diversity estimates from one million T cells as underestimates, the study reported. Unknown CMV status may confound age-related changes in expanded clones.

Then a second PCR, running roughly 7 to 11 cycles, was carried out with a sample-barcoded 5' primer and a J-beta primer mix. TCRdb ran MiXCR on the 5' RACE reads and lists one entry per CDR3 protein. This table holds 1.5 million or so distinct CDR3 sequences, 40% to 45% found once. Healthy individuals of Caucasian origin from Russia, aged roughly 6 to 100, served as donors. The draw of peripheral blood yielded 8.5 to 10 milliliters from each donor. This receptor was identified in a woman in her late teens or twenties in good health. This chain joins TRBV27 and TRBJ2-5; the match to TRBD2 covers 11 bases. Sequencing was carried out using blood. The chain's CDR3 is CASSPTSGGRETQYF. The CDR3 nucleotides read TGTGCCAGCAGTCCCACTAGCGGGGGCCGAGAGACCCAGTACTTC.